A selection of T cell receptor beta chains follows, all from one sample in a study of T-cell reconstitution after alpha-beta-depleted transplantation in children. In TCRdb, the PCR reads were re-called with MiXCR into one record per CDR3 protein. Of approximately 82,000 distinct CDR3 sequences in the sample, 15% to 18% were seen once. The sequenced sample was PBMCs, mostly from graft donor cells, obtained 180 days after TCRalphabeta/CD19-depleted stem cell transplant. The source of these receptors is a male patient aged 2 to 10 who had a stem cell transplant for acute lymphoblastic leukemia, so the T cells may come from the graft donor. Each CDR3 is given with its conserved first and last residue. Only some rows state a clone size, as once, few, many or a class for expanded clones.

v_gene	len	abundance	CDR3aa
TRBV7-8	16	.	CASSPIAGGTTGELFF
TRBV3-1	13	few	CASSQTITDTQYF
TRBV20-1	14	few	CSARAPSGQETQYF
TRBV7-9	14	many	CASSSRAGDYEQYF
TRBV4-3	14	many	CASSQVPENTEAFF
TRBV15	14	.	CATSRDRNQETQYF
TRBV29-1	15	many	CSVVGAGAHYGTQYF
TRBV15	21	.	CATSNAESGAVGQGFNQPQHF
TRBV5-1	14	many	CASSLGQIASTQYF
TRBV20-1	13	once	CSAVRDIGSPLHF
TRBV4-1	13	.	CASSRDRPWEAFF
TRBV3-1	16	.	CASSPSRQGTADTQYF
TRBV5-1	13	few	CASSPFLRLEQFF
TRBV19	14	many	CASSVTGPNQPQHF
TRBV5-1	18	.	CASSLAASGGANTGELFF
TRBV7-2	15	.	CASSLIGGEVYGYTF
TRBV10-3	17	.	CAITGTSGGSSYNEQFF
TRBV7-6	18	few	CASSPKVYRGGTTDTQYF
TRBV11-2	14	.	CASSLQELNTEAFF
TRBV6-1	14	few	CASSEYRGSGGYTF
TRBV11-2	13	few	CASSLSDRGEQFF
TRBV2	15	few	CASKYRVGDTGELFF
TRBV24-1	11	.	CATSDSATWTF
TRBV5-1	16	.	CASSLGFPGPIYEQYF
TRBV5-1	15	.	CASTATEGTAYEQYF
TRBV5-1	15	many	CASSSAQGAGTEAFF
TRBV5-1	14	few	CASSLEQVGTEAFF
TRBV28	13	.	CASSLIGLETQYF
TRBV5-1	15	.	CASSPRTGPGEKLFF
TRBV12-3/TRBV12-4	14	many	CASRTGYLNTEAFF
TRBV5-1	11	many	CASSSFNEQFF
TRBV12-3/TRBV12-4	13	.	CASRQIWEGEQFF
TRBV5-1	12	many	CASSLEGVEAFF
TRBV5-5	14	few	CASSLKGCNEKLFF
TRBV12-3/TRBV12-4	14	few	CASSLYLQNTEAFF
TRBV11-2	17	.	CASSLLGEGLAGETQYF
TRBV7-9	13	.	CASSLETNYGYTF
TRBV5-1	16	.	CASSLNRASSGNTIYF
TRBV7-9	15	.	CASSLEGLAKNIQYF
TRBV20-1	14	few	CSARKRTGDQPQHF
TRBV27	16	.	CASSALQGAPAYEQYF
TRBV6-2/TRBV6-3	17	.	CASSFSATWGSSYEQYF
TRBV28	13	.	CASDGRGNSPLHF
TRBV20-1	14	many	CSASWGQSNQPQHF
TRBV15	14	many	CATSRDTGSYEQYF
TRBV5-5	14	.	CASSLMSGANVLTF
TRBV3-1	13	few	CASSQEEKNEQYF
TRBV18	14	few	CASSDRNSGNTIYF
TRBV24-1	19	few	CATSDFGGLAGDSTDTQYF
TRBV7-8	13	few	CASSQNPVGTQYF
TRBV7-9	13	few	CASSQPGAYGYTF
TRBV18	17	few	CASSPDSRKIGTDTQYF
TRBV9	17	few	CASSDPTVRGLNTEAFF
TRBV3-1	15	.	CASRKWTDSGNTIYF
TRBV10-2	14	many	CASSYRGDTDTQYF
TRBV29-1	13	.	CSVEGTGAYEQYF
TRBV20-1	13	many	CSAPRGGEAEAFF
TRBV3-1	13	.	CASSHQGDTEAFF
TRBV5-6	14	.	CASSLGGWSNGYTF
TRBV20-1	14	many	CSARDSSAQETQYF